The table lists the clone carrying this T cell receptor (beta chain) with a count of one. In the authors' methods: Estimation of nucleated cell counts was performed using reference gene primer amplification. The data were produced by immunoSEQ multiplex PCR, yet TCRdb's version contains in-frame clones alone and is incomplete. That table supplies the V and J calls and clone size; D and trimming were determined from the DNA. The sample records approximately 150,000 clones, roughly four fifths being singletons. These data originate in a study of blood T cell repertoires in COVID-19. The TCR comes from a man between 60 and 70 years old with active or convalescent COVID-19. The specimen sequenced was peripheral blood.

CDR3 region: CASARQAQNEKLFF. CDR3 sequence (DNA): TGTGCCAGCGCGAGACAGGCCCAAAATGAAAAACTGTTTTTT. The chain is built from TRBV6-5 and TRBJ1-4, with D possibly TRBD1 on 6 matching bases. Trimming cost V 8 bases and J 5 bases, with 15 bases left between them. The CDR3 contains 14 residues. Germline CDR1 and CDR2: MNHEY and SVGAGI.